The source of this T cell receptor (beta chain) is a study of shared clonotypes between healthy human individuals. Findings of the study overall: Among non-shared clonotypes, generation probabilities were lower than among those shared by all four donors.

Repertoires were generated with immunoSEQ multiplex PCR, while TCRdb's copy carries only in-frame clones and drops some. The table records more than 2 million clones, 90% to 95% of them present only once. About this clone: What it binds is not known.

The sequencing sample was made of naive CD4+ T cells sorted from blood. Subset noted: CD45RA+ positively selected. The TCR originated in a man aged 18-30 years in good health.

The CDR3 reads CASSLEGTGLSVEQFF. The CDR3 DNA follows: TGCGCCAGCAGCTTGGAGGGGACAGGCCTATCAGTTGAGCAGTTCTTC. This chain links TRBV5-1 with TRBJ2-1; 8 bases fit TRBD1. Germline loops: CDR1 SGHRS, CDR2 YFSETQ. V lost 0 bases to trimming and J lost 9 bases; unmatched junction nucleotides: 11. This CDR3 has 16 residues.